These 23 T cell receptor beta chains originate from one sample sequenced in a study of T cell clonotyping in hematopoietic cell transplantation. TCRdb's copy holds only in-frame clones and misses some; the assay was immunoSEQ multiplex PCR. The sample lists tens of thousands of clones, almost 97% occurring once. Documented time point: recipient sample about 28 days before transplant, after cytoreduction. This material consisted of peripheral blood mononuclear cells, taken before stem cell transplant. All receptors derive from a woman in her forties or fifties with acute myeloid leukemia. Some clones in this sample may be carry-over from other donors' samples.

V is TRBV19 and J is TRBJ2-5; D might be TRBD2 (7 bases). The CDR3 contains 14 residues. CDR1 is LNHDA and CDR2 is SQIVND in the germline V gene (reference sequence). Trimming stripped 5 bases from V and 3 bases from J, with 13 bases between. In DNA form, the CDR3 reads TGTGCCAGTAGTTGGGGGGGCGAAGAAGAGACCCAGTACTTC. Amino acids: CASSWGGEEETQYF.

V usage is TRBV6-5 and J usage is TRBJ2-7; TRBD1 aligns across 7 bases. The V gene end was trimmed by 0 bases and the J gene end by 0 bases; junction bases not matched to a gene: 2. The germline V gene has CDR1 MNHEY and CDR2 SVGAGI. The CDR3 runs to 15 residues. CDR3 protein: CASSYSYRGSYEQYF. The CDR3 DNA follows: TGTGCCAGCAGTTACTCGTACAGGGGCTCCTACGAGCAGTACTTC.

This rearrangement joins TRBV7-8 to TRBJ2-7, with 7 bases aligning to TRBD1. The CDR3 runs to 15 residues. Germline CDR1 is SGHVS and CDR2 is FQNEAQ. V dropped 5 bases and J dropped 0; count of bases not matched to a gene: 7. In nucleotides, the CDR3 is TGTGCCAGCAGCCAGGGGGTGGGGAGCTCCTACGAGCAGTACTTC. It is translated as CASSQGVGSSYEQYF.

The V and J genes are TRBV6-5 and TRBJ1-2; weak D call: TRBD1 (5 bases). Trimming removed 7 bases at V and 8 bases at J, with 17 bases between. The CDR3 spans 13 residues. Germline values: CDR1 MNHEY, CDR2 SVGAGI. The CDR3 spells CASTMGGSRGYTF. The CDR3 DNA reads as TGTGCCAGCACCATGGGGGGGAGTCGAGGCTACACCTTC.

The CDR3 sequence is CASSYSDPTEGYGYTF. DNA of the CDR3: TGTGCCAGCAGTTACTCAGACCCAACCGAGGGGTATGGCTACACCTTC. The V and J genes are TRBV6-5 and TRBJ1-2; D is possibly TRBD1 (5 bases). This CDR3 contains 16 residues. Trimming took off 0 bases at V and 5 bases at J, with 16 bases between the two ends. Per germline, CDR1 MNHEY and CDR2 SVGAGI.

In DNA form, the CDR3 reads TGTGCCTGGAATATACAGGGGGCAAGTGGCTACACCTTC. Residues: CAWNIQGASGYTF. This chain connects TRBV30 to TRBJ1-2; 9 bases match TRBD1. The junction had 7 bases not matched to a gene; V was cut back by 4 bases and J by 7 bases. In germline, CDR1 is GTSNPN, CDR2 SVGIG (reference sequence). The CDR3 is 13 amino acids.

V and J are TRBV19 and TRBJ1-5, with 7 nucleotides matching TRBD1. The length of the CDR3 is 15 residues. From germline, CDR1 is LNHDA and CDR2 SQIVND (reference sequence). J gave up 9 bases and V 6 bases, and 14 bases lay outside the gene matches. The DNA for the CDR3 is TGTGCCAGTAGAAGAGCAGACAGGGACATACGGCCCCAGCATTTT. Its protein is CASRRADRDIRPQHF. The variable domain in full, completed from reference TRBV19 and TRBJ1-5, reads DGGITQSPKYLFRKEGQNVTLSCEQNLNHDAMYWYRQDPGQGLRLIYYSQIVNDFQKGDIAEGYSVSREKKESFPLTVTSAQKNPTAFYLCASRRADRDIRPQHFGDGTRLSIL.

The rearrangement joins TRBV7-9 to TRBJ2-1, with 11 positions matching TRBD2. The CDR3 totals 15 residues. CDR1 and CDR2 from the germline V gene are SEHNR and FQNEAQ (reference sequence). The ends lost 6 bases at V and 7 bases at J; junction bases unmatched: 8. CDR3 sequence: CASSQTSGGSNEQFF. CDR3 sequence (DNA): TGTGCCAGCAGTCAAACTAGCGGGGGATCGAATGAGCAGTTCTTC.

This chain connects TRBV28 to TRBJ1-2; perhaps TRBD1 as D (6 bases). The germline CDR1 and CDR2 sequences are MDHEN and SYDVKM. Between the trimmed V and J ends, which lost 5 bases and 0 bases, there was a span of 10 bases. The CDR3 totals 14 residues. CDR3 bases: TGTGCCAGCAGTAAAGGGGGAGCTAACTATGGCTACACCTTC. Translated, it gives CASSKGGANYGYTF.

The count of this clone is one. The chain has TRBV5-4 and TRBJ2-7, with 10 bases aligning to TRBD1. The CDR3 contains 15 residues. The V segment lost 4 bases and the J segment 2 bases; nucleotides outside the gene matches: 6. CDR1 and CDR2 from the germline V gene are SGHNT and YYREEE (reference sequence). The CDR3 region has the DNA TGTGCCAGCAGCAACGCCGGGACAGGGGCCTACGAGCAGTACTTC. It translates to CASSNAGTGAYEQYF.

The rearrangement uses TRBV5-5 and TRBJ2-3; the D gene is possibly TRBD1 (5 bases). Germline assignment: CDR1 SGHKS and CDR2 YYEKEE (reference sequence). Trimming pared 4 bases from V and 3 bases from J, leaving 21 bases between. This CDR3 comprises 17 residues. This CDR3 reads CASSPQGSLSGTDTQYF. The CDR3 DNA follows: TGTGCCAGCAGCCCGCAGGGCAGCCTCTCGGGTACAGATACGCAGTATTTT. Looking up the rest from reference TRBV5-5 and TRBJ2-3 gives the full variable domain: DAGVTQSPTHLIKTRGQQVTLRCSPISGHKSVSWYQQVLGQGPQFIFQYYEKEERGRGNFPDRFSARQFPNYSSELNVNALLLGDSALYLCASSPQGSLSGTDTQYFGPGTRLTVL.

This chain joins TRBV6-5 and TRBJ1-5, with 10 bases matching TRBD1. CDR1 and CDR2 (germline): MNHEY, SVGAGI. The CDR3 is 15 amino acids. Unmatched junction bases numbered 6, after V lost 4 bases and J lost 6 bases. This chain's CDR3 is CASSSGGTGAQPQHF. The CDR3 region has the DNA TGTGCCAGCAGTTCCGGCGGGACAGGGGCTCAGCCCCAGCATTTT.

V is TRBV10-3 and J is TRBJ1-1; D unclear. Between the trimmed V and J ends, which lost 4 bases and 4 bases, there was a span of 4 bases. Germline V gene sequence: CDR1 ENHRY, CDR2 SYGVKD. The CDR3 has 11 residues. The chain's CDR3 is CAISASTEAFF. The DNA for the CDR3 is TGTGCCATCAGTGCTAGCACTGAAGCTTTCTTT.

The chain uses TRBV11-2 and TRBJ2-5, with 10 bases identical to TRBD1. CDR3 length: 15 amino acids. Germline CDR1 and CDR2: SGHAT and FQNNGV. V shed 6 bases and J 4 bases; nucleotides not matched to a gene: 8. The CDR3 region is CASRLGTGVTETQYF. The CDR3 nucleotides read TGTGCCAGCAGATTGGGGACAGGGGTTACAGAGACCCAGTACTTC.

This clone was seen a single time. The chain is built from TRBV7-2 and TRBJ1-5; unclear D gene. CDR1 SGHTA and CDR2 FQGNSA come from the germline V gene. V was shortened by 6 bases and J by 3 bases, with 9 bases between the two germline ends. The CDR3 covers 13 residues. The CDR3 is CASSWDSNQPQHF. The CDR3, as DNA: TGTGCCAGCAGTTGGGATTCCAATCAGCCCCAGCATTTT.

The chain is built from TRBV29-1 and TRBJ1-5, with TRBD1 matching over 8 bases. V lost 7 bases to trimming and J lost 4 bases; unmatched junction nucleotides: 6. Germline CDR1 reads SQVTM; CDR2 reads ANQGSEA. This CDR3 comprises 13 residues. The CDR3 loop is CSARTGLNQPQHF. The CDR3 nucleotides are TGCAGCGCAAGGACAGGGCTGAATCAGCCCCAGCATTTT.

The CDR3 loop reads CASSLLSETEAFF. The CDR3, as DNA: TGTGCCAGCAGCCTCCTATCAGAGACTGAAGCTTTCTTT. The V gene is TRBV11-2, the J gene TRBJ1-1, with D uncertain. The V gene lost 5 bases and the J gene lost 5 bases, with 12 bases spanning the gap. The CDR3 has 13 amino acids. The germline CDR1 and CDR2 sequences are SGHAT and FQNNGV.

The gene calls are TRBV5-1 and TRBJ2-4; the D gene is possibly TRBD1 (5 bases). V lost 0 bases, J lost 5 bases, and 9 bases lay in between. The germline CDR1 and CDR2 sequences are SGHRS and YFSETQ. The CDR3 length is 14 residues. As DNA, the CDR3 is TGCGCCAGCAGCTTGGTAGGGGCCGAAAACATTCAGTACTTC. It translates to CASSLVGAENIQYF. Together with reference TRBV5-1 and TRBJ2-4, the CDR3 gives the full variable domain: KAGVTQTPRYLIKTRGQQVTLSCSPISGHRSVSWYQQTPGQGLQFLFEYFSETQRNKGNFPGRFSGRQFSNSRSEMNVSTLELGDSALYLCASSLVGAENIQYFGAGTRLSVL.

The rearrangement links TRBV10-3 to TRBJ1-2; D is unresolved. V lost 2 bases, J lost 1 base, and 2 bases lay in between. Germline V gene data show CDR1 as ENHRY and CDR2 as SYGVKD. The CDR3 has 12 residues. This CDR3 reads CAISEGNYGYTF. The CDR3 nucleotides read TGTGCCATCAGTGAGGGTAACTATGGCTACACCTTC.

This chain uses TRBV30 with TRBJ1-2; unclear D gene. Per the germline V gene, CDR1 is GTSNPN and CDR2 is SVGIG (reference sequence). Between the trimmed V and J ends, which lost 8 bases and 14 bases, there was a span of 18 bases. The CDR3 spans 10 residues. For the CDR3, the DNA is TGTGCCCTACTAGGAGGGAGAATAACCTTC. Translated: CALLGGRITF.

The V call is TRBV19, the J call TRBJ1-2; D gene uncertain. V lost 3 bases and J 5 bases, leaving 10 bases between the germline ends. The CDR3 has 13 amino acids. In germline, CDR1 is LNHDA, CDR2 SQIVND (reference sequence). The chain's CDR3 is CASSIGSAYGYTF. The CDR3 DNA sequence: TGTGCCAGTAGTATTGGCAGCGCATATGGCTACACCTTC.

The CDR3 DNA sequence: TGCGCCAGCAGCTTAGGGACAGTGGGGAACACTGAAGCTTTCTTT. Translating it yields CASSLGTVGNTEAFF. V gene TRBV5-1 combines with J gene TRBJ1-1; 7 bases line up with TRBD1. Germline V gene sequence: CDR1 SGHRS, CDR2 YFSETQ. This CDR3 has 15 residues. Unmatched junction bases numbered 5, after V lost 2 bases and J lost 1 base.

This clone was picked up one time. CDR3 loop: CASSLWGLYNEQFF. CDR3 sequence (DNA): TGTGCCAGCAGCTTGTGGGGACTTTACAATGAGCAGTTCTTC. The chain couples TRBV5-6 to TRBJ2-1; perhaps TRBD2 as D (6 bases). V shed 1 base and J shed 4 bases, with 9 bases lying between them. This CDR3 is built from 14 residues. Germline V gene data show CDR1 as SGHDT and CDR2 as YYEEEE.